The rows below give T cell receptor beta chains drawn from one sample of a study of T cell repertoires in ileal Crohn's disease. The data were produced by immunoSEQ multiplex PCR, yet TCRdb's version contains in-frame clones alone and is incomplete. The sample has around 16,000 clones; about 92% are singletons. The sample comprised ileal tissue. These TCRs come from an adult with Crohn's disease. Each CDR3 is given with its conserved first and last residue. D genes are given only for firm matches. Part of the rows lack a size; the others show once, few, many or a class for expanded clones.

length | D | J | V | size | CDR3 | DNA
14 | TRBD2 | TRBJ2-5 | TRBV2 | NA | CASGTGTNVETQYF | TGTGCCAGCGGGACGGGGACTAACGTGGAGACCCAGTACTTC
12 | NA | TRBJ1-1 | TRBV30 | NA | CAWSTGPTEAFF | TGTGCCTGGAGTACAGGGCCCACTGAAGCTTTCTTT
14 | NA | TRBJ1-1 | TRBV5-1 | NA | CASSLAAFRAEAFF | TGCGCCAGCAGCTTGGCTGCGTTCCGGGCTGAAGCTTTCTTT
13 | NA | TRBJ1-1 | TRBV2 | NA | CASVTDLNTEAFF | TGTGCCAGCGTGACAGATTTGAACACTGAAGCTTTCTTT
16 | NA | TRBJ1-1 | TRBV7-6 | NA | CASSLVISSAFTEAFF | TGTGCCAGCAGCTTAGTAATTTCGTCAGCATTCACTGAAGCTTTCTTT
15 | TRBD1 | TRBJ1-1 | TRBV7-8 | NA | CASSFSGQGNTEAFF | TGTGCCAGCAGCTTTTCGGGACAGGGGAACACTGAAGCTTTCTTT
15 | NA | TRBJ1-3 | TRBV7-9 | NA | CASSLVSYSGNTIYF | TGTGCCAGCAGCTTAGTCTCCTATTCTGGAAACACCATATATTTT
16 | TRBD2 | TRBJ2-3 | TRBV5-1 | NA | CASSPLASGNTDTQYF | TGCGCCAGCAGCCCGCTAGCTAGCGGGAACACAGATACGCAGTATTTT
17 | TRBD2 | TRBJ2-1 | TRBV18 | NA | CASSPPWTSGGLNEQFF | TGTGCCAGCTCACCTCCCTGGACTAGCGGGGGGTTAAATGAGCAGTTCTTC
18 | TRBD2 | TRBJ2-1 | TRBV7-9 | NA | CASSLSRGGAASYNEQFF | TGTGCCAGCAGCTTATCCCGCGGGGGGGCAGCGTCCTACAATGAGCAGTTCTTC
12 | NA | TRBJ2-5 | TRBV6-5 | NA | CAGGAPQETQYF | TGTGCCGGCGGGGCTCCGCAAGAGACCCAGTACTTC
15 | NA | TRBJ2-3 | TRBV18 | NA | CASSPRGRATDTQYF | TGTGCCAGCTCACCGAGGGGCAGGGCCACAGATACGCAGTATTTT
16 | TRBD1 | TRBJ1-2 | TRBV18 | NA | CASSQTTGGADYGYTF | TGTGCCAGCTCACAGACCACAGGGGGCGCGGACTATGGCTACACCTTC
15 | NA | TRBJ2-7 | TRBV5-1 | once | CASSPEGSMFNEQYF | TGCGCCAGCAGCCCCGAGGGGTCGATGTTCAACGAGCAGTACTTC
15 | NA | TRBJ1-2 | TRBV7-9 | NA | CASSLGTLNTEGYTF | TGTGCCAGCAGCTTAGGGACCCTAAATACAGAAGGCTACACCTTC
13 | NA | TRBJ1-3 | TRBV30 | few | CAWVRISGNTIYF | TGTGCCTGGGTCAGGATCTCTGGAAACACCATATATTTT
13 | NA | TRBJ1-5 | TRBV5-1 | NA | CASSLNENQPQHF | TGCGCCAGCAGCCTAAACGAGAATCAGCCCCAGCATTTT
16 | TRBD1 | TRBJ1-2 | TRBV5-1 | NA | CASSLEAGTGDKGYTF | TGCGCCAGCAGCTTAGAAGCCGGGACAGGGGATAAAGGCTACACCTTC
16 | TRBD1 | TRBJ2-3 | TRBV14 | NA | CASSNLAGGYKDTQYF | TGTGCCAGCAGCAATTTAGCAGGGGGCTATAAAGATACGCAGTATTTT
14 | NA | TRBJ2-7 | TRBV5-4 | NA | CASSHRTDSYEQYF | TGTGCCAGCAGCCATCGGACGGATTCCTACGAGCAGTACTTC
17 | NA | TRBJ1-2 | TRBV27 | NA | CASTPMGAGTANYGYTF | TGTGCCAGCACCCCTATGGGGGCGGGTACAGCTAACTATGGCTACACCTTC
15 | TRBD1 | TRBJ2-3 | TRBV28 | NA | CASSVPPGQGDTQYF | TGTGCCAGCAGCGTTCCACCGGGACAGGGCGATACGCAGTATTTT
14 | TRBD1 | TRBJ1-4 | TRBV6-1 | NA | CASKLKTGQEKLFF | TGTGCCAGCAAGTTGAAGACAGGGCAGGAAAAACTGTTTTTT
15 | TRBD1 | TRBJ1-1 | TRBV18 | NA | CASSPLQGESTEAFF | TGTGCCAGCTCACCACTGCAGGGGGAGAGCACTGAAGCTTTCTTT
20 | TRBD2 | TRBJ2-5 | TRBV4-3 | NA | CASSQDFVRWTSGVRETQYF | TGCGCCAGCAGCCAAGATTTCGTGAGGTGGACTAGCGGGGTGAGGGAGACCCAGTACTTC
13 | NA | TRBJ2-1 | TRBV29-1 | few | CSVGAGTHNEQFF | TGCAGCGTTGGGGCCGGTACTCACAATGAGCAGTTCTTC
13 | NA | TRBJ1-6 | TRBV2 | NA | CASMENYNSPLHF | TGTGCCAGCATGGAAAACTATAATTCACCCCTCCACTTT
16 | NA | TRBJ2-3 | TRBV5-4 | NA | CASSLASRAATDTQYF | TGTGCCAGCAGCTTGGCCAGCCGAGCGGCCACAGATACGCAGTATTTT
14 | TRBD2 | TRBJ2-7 | TRBV13 | NA | CASSLAGETYEQYF | TGTGCCAGCAGTTTAGCGGGGGAGACCTACGAGCAGTACTTC
14 | TRBD1 | TRBJ2-2 | TRBV5-6 | few | CASSRQGITGELFF | TGTGCCAGCAGCCGACAGGGGATCACCGGGGAGCTGTTTTTT
15 | NA | TRBJ2-2 | TRBV11-2 | NA | CASSLGHRATGELFF | TGTGCCAGCAGCTTAGGCCACCGGGCCACCGGGGAGCTGTTTTTT